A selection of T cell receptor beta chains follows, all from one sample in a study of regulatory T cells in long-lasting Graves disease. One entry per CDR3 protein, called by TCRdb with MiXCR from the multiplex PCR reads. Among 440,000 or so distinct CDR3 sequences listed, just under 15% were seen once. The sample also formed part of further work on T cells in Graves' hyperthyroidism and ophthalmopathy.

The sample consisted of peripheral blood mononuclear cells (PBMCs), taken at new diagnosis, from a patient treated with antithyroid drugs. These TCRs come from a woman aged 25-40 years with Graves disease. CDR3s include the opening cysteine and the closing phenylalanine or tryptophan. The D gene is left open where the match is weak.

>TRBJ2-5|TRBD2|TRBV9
CASSVDRAPGGGETQYF
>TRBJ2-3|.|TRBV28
CASTPDGGTDTQYF
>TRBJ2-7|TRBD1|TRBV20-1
CSANRGTYEQYF
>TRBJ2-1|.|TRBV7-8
CASSLDRLAAYDSTYNEQFF
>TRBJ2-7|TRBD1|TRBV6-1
CASTRDGTVFYEQYF
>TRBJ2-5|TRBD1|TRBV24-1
CATSDFSETGLMGETQYF
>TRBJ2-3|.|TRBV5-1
CASSLESGGTQYF
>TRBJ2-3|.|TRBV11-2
CASSFLGGRGPTDTQYF
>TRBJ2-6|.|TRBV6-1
CASRIQGSGANVLTF
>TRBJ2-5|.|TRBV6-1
CASSELEETQYF
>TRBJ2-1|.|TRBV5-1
CASSVQGISYEQFF
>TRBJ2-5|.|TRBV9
CASSLSWGPQETQYF
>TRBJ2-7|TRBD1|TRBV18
CASSRQGLSYEQYF
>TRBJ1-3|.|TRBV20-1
CSASLSGPAPTHSGNTIYF
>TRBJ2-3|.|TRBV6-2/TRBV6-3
CASSFAGGTDTQYF
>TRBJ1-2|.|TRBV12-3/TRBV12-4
CASSLGRRTYGYTF